A selection of T cell receptor beta chains follows, all from one sample in a study of T cells in Graves' hyperthyroidism and ophthalmopathy. TCRdb re-analysed the multiplex PCR reads in MiXCR, keeping a single row per CDR3 protein. The table includes 450,000 to 550,000 distinct CDR3 sequences, less than 25% detected once. The sequenced sample consisted of blood. The receptors derive from a woman aged 25 to 39 with Graves' ophthalmopathy. Each CDR3 is given with its conserved first and last residue. The D gene is left open where the match is weak. The size of a clone is reported for some rows only, either as once, few or many, or as a class for expanded clones.

>TRBV12-3/TRBV12-4|NA|TRBJ1-2|many
TGTGCCAGCAGTACCGAAGGGTCTGGCTACACCTTC
CASSTEGSGYTF
>TRBV20-1|NA|TRBJ2-7|NA
TGCAGTGCCCAGCCCCCTGGACCCACCGAGCAGTACTTC
CSAQPPGPTEQYF
>TRBV2|TRBD1|TRBJ2-5|NA
TGTGCCAGCAGTCGGGACAGGGGGCGCAAAGAGACCCAGTACTTC
CASSRDRGRKETQYF
>TRBV7-9|NA|TRBJ1-2|NA
TGTGCCAGCAGCCCTGTGGACAGCGATGACTATGGCTACACCTTC
CASSPVDSDDYGYTF
>TRBV6-5|NA|TRBJ1-2|many
TGTGCCAGCGGGCCGTGGACACTAAACTATGGCTACACCTTC
CASGPWTLNYGYTF
>TRBV6-5|TRBD1|TRBJ1-2|many
TGTGCCAGCAGTTACTCGCCAGGGGGGAGCTATGGCTACACCTTC
CASSYSPGGSYGYTF
>TRBV15|TRBD1|TRBJ1-3|NA
TGTGCCACCAGCGGACAGGGGGACGTTGGAAACACCATATATTTT
CATSGQGDVGNTIYF
>TRBV28|TRBD1|TRBJ2-7|NA
TGTGCCAGCAGTTTAACCCAGGGGGTGTATTGGTACTTC
CASSLTQGVYWYF
>TRBV4-2|NA|TRBJ2-7|NA
TGTGCCAGCAGCCAAGATATTAGGAAGCAGTACTTC
CASSQDIRKQYF
>TRBV29-1|NA|TRBJ1-2|many
TGCAGCGTTGGGCAGGGTGGATATGGCTACACCTTC
CSVGQGGYGYTF
>TRBV6-2/TRBV6-3|NA|TRBJ2-7|many
TGTGCCAGCAGTTACTACTCCCCGACACAAGGCTACGAGCAGTACTTC
CASSYYSPTQGYEQYF
>TRBV12-3/TRBV12-4|NA|TRBJ2-4|many
TGTGCCAGCAGTTTAGAAAAACTAGCCAAAAACATTCAGTACTTC
CASSLEKLAKNIQYF
>TRBV3-1|NA|TRBJ2-7|few
TGTGCCAGCAGCCAAGACAGGGAAGTTAGCGAGCAGTACTTC
CASSQDREVSEQYF
>TRBV15|NA|TRBJ1-1|NA
TGTGCCACCAGCAGAGGGGAGGGGATGGGGAACACTGAAGCTTTCTTT
CATSRGEGMGNTEAFF
>TRBV6-1|NA|TRBJ1-5|NA
TGTGCCAGCATTGGGGGGGTGAATCAGCCCCAGCATTTT
CASIGGVNQPQHF
>TRBV18|TRBD1|TRBJ1-6|NA
TGTGCTAGCTCACCACTCGGGACAGGGGATTCACCCCTCCACTTT
CASSPLGTGDSPLHF
>TRBV7-2|TRBD2|TRBJ2-5|few
TGTGCCAGCAGCCTCGGACTAGCGGGAGTAGGGAAGACCCAGTACTTC
CASSLGLAGVGKTQYF
>TRBV19|NA|TRBJ1-3|many
TGTGCCAGTAGTCTACGGATGTTCTCTGGAAACACCATATATTTT
CASSLRMFSGNTIYF
>TRBV11-1|NA|TRBJ2-5|many
TGTGCCAGCAGACAAAGGACAGACCAAGAGACCCAGTACTTC
CASRQRTDQETQYF
>TRBV6-1|NA|TRBJ1-5|many
TGTGCCAGCAGTGAAGAACAGGGATTGAATCAGCCCCAGCATTTT
CASSEEQGLNQPQHF
>TRBV6-5|NA|TRBJ1-1|many
TGTGCCAGCAGTTACGGATATGAAGCTTTCTTT
CASSYGYEAFF
>TRBV15|TRBD2|TRBJ2-7|few
TGTGCCACCAGCAGAGATCGGGGGGGACTGTTCGGCGAGCAGTACTTC
CATSRDRGGLFGEQYF
>TRBV2|NA|TRBJ1-5|many
TGTGCCACCGGGCGAGAGGCAGGGAGTCAGCCCCAGCATTTT
CATGREAGSQPQHF
>TRBV12-3/TRBV12-4|NA|TRBJ1-5|many
TGTGCCAGCAGTTTGCACACTAGCAATCAGCCCCAGCATTTT
CASSLHTSNQPQHF
>TRBV12-3/TRBV12-4|NA|TRBJ1-1|many
TGTGCCAGCAGGCCCGAACAGGGGAACACTGAAGCTTTCTTT
CASRPEQGNTEAFF
>TRBV7-8|NA|TRBJ1-5|many
TGTGCCAGCAGCTTAGGGGTAGTGGGAACTAAGCCCCAGCATTTT
CASSLGVVGTKPQHF